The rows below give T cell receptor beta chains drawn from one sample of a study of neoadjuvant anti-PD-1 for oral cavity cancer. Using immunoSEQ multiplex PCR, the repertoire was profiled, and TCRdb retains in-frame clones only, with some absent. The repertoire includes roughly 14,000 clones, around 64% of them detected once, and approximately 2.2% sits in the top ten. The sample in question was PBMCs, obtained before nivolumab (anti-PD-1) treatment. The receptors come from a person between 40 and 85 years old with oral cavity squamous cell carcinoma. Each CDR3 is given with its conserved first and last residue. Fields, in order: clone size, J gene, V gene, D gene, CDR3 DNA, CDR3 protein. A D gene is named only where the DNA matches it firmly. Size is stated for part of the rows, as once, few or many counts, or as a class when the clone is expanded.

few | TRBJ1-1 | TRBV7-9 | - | TGTGCCAGCAGCTTAGAGGGTCGTGAAATAGGAGCTTTCTTT | CASSLEGREIGAFF
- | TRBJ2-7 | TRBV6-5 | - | TGTGCCAGCAGTTACTCATACAGGGCGGGCGAGCAGTACTTC | CASSYSYRAGEQYF
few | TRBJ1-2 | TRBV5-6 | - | TGTGCCAGCAGCTTGGGGGCCATTTACACCTTC | CASSLGAIYTF
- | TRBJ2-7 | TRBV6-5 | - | TGTGCCAGCAGTTACGGGGGCGGGAGTCTGTTCTACGAGCAGTACTTC | CASSYGGGSLFYEQYF
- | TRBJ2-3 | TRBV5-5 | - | TGTGCCAGCAGCACAGGGAATCGCGCAGATACGCAGTATTTT | CASSTGNRADTQYF
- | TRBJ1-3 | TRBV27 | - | TGTGCCAGCAGTTCACGGGGGTCCTCTGGAAACACCATATATTTT | CASSSRGSSGNTIYF
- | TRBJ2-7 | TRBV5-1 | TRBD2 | TGCGCCAGCAGCTTGCGCGGGAGAGGAGACGAGCAGTACTTC | CASSLRGRGDEQYF
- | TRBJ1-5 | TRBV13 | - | TGTGCCAGCAGCTTAGGCCTTCAGTCCCAGCATTTT | CASSLGLQSQHF
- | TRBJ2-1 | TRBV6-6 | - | TGTGCCAGCGTCCCACCGGGACTCCCTGAGGGTGAGCAGTTCTTC | CASVPPGLPEGEQFF
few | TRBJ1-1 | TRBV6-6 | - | TGTGCCACACAGGAATACGAAGCTTTCTTT | CATQEYEAFF
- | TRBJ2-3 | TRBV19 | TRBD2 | TGTGCCAGTAGTTTGTTAAGCGGGGGCACAGATACGCAGTATTTT | CASSLLSGGTDTQYF
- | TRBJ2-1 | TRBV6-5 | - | TGTGCCAGCACCCCGCGGGTCGGTGAGCAGTTCTTC | CASTPRVGEQFF
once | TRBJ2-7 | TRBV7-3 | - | TGTGCCAGCAGCTTGGAGGCAGGCAAAACGGGACTCGAGCAGTACTTC | CASSLEAGKTGLEQYF
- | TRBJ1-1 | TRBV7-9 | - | TGTGCCAGCAGCCCGGTTAGGGGGACTGAAGCTTTCTTT | CASSPVRGTEAFF
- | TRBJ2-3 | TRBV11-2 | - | TGTGCCAGCAGAGGAACGCACACAGATACGCAGTATTTT | CASRGTHTDTQYF
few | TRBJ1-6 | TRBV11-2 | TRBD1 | TGTGCCAGCAGCTCCCACAGGGGAGGGTCACCCCTCCACTTT | CASSSHRGGSPLHF
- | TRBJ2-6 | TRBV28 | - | TGTGCCAGCAGTCGACAGGAACTACCCTCTGGGGCCAACGTCCTGACTTTC | CASSRQELPSGANVLTF
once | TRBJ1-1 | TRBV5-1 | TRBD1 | TGCGCCAGCAGCTCAAACCGGGACAGGGGGCGGACTGAAGCTTTCTTT | CASSSNRDRGRTEAFF
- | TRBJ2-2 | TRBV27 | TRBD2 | TGTGCCAGCAGTTTTTTAGCGGGAGTTAACACCGGGGAGCTGTTTTTT | CASSFLAGVNTGELFF
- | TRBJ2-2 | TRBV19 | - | TGTGCCAGTAGAGAGGGGCAGGACACCGGGGAGCTGTTTTTT | CASREGQDTGELFF
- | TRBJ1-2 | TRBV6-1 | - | TGTGCCAGCGAGCACCGGGGGGCGACGTATGGCTACACCTTC | CASEHRGATYGYTF
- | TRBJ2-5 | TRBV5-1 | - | TGCGCCAGCAGCTCCGGGGATCAAGAGACCCAGTACTTC | CASSSGDQETQYF
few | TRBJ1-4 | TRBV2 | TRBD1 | TGTGCCAGCAGAAGTGGACAGGGATCAAATGAAAAACTGTTTTTT | CASRSGQGSNEKLFF
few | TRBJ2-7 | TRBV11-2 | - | TGTGCCAGCAGCTTAGTCGTAAGTGACTACGAGCAGTACTTC | CASSLVVSDYEQYF
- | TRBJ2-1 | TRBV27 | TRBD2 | TGTGCCAGCAGTTTGGAAAGGTCGGGGGGGCCGAATGAGCAGTTCTTC | CASSLERSGGPNEQFF
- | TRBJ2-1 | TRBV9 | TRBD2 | TGTGCCAGCAGCGTAGCTGGGGCGGGGGGGCTGAATGAGCAGTTCTTC | CASSVAGAGGLNEQFF
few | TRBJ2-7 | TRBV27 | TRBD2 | TGTGCCAGCAGGGGGACTAGCGCCTCCTCCTACGAGCAGTACTTC | CASRGTSASSYEQYF
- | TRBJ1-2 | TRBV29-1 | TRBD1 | TGCAGCGACACGACAGGGGCGGGTGGCTACACCTTC | CSDTTGAGGYTF
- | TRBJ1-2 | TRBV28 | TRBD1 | TGTGCCAGCAGTTTATATACCCCCGGAGGGACAGGGGGGGGCTATGGCTACACCTTC | CASSLYTPGGTGGGYGYTF
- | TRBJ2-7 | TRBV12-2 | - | TGTGCAAGTCGCTTAGTGGGCATAGACTACGAGCAGTACTTC | CASRLVGIDYEQYF
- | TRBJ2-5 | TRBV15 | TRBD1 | TGTGCCACCACTACCGGGACAGGTCAAGAGACCCAGTACTTC | CATTTGTGQETQYF
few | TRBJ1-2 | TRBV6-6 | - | TGTGCCAGCAGCTCGGACGTACGGTGGGGCTACACCTTC | CASSSDVRWGYTF
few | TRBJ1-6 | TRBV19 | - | TGTGCCAGTAGTATGGGGACCTCCCTGTTGGGTAATTCACCCCTCCACTTT | CASSMGTSLLGNSPLHF
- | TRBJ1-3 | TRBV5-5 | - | TGTGCCAGCAGACCCACCAGGGACTCTGGAAACACCATATATTTT | CASRPTRDSGNTIYF
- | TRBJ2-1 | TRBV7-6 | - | TGTGCCAGCAGCTTATGGAATCTGGACTCCTACAATGAGCAGTTCTTC | CASSLWNLDSYNEQFF
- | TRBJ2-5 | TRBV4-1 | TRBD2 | TGCGCCAGCAGCCAAGATCCTAGCGGGGCCCAACAAGAGACCCAGTACTTC | CASSQDPSGAQQETQYF
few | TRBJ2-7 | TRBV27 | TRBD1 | TGTGCCAGCAGTCCCGCCGGGACAGGGAACGAGCAGTACTTC | CASSPAGTGNEQYF
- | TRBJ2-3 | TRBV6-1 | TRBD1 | TGTGCCAGCAGTGAATCGACAGGGAGAATAGGTACGCAGTATTTT | CASSESTGRIGTQYF
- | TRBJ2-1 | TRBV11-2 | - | TGTGCCAGCAGCTTAGGACAGTCCAGCTCCTACAATGAGCAGTTCTTC | CASSLGQSSSYNEQFF
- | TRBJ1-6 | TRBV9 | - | TGTGCCAGCAGCGCCAAAGGCAACTCCTATAATTCACCCCTCCACTTT | CASSAKGNSYNSPLHF
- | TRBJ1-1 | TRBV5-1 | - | TGCGCCAGCAGCTTTGGTATGATGGGGGCCCCTGAAGCTTTCTTT | CASSFGMMGAPEAFF
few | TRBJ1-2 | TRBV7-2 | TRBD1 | TGTGCCAGCAGCGGTAGGGGACAGGGGATCGGTGGCTACACCTTC | CASSGRGQGIGGYTF
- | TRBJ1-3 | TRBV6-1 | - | TGTGCCAGCAGTGAAGTAGAATCTGGAAACACCATATATTTT | CASSEVESGNTIYF
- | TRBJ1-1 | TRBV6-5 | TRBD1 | TGTGCCAGCAGTGCCACACAGGGGTGGGCCACTGAAGCTTTCTTT | CASSATQGWATEAFF
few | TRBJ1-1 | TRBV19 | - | TGTGCCAGTAGGATACAGGGAGGTTTCTCTGAAGCTTTCTTT | CASRIQGGFSEAFF
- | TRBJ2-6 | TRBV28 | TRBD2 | TGTGCCAGCAGTTTCCCAGGACTAGCGGGAAGTGGGGCCAACGTCCTGACTTTC | CASSFPGLAGSGANVLTF
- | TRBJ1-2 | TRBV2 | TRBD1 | TGTGCCAGCAGCCGGACAGGGGTTGGCTACACCTTC | CASSRTGVGYTF
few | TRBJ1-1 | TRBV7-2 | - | TGTGCCAGCAGCCACCTTATAGAGGGCTCTGAAGCTTTCTTT | CASSHLIEGSEAFF
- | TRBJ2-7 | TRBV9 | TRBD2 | TGTGCCAGCAGCGTAGGTTCGACTAGCGGGTCCTACGAGCAGTACTTC | CASSVGSTSGSYEQYF
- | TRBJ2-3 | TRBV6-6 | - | TGTGCCAGCAGTCTCCTGAAAGCGGGTCCAGGGGATACGCAGTATTTT | CASSLLKAGPGDTQYF
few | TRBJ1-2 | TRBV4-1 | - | TGCGCCAGCAGCCAAGACGACGATATTAACTATGGCTACACCTTC | CASSQDDDINYGYTF
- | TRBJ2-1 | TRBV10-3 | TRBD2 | TGTGCCATCAGTGAGTCTGGGACTAGCGGTGACACGGAGCAGTTCTTC | CAISESGTSGDTEQFF
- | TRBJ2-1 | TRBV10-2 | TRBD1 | TGCGCCAGCAGTGCGGACAGGGGGTGGAATGAGCAGTTCTTC | CASSADRGWNEQFF
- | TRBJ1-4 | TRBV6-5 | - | TGTGCCAGCAAGTCCTACAGGGCTGGTGAAAAACTGTTTTTT | CASKSYRAGEKLFF
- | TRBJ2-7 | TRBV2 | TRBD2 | TGTGCCAGCAAGCGGGGGCTCGAGCAGTACTTC | CASKRGLEQYF
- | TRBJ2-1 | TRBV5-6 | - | TGTGCCAGCAGCTCACTCGGGAGCTCCTACAATGAGCAGTTCTTC | CASSSLGSSYNEQFF
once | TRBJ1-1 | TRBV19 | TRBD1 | TGTGCCAGTAGTCGACAGGGGAGAGCGACTGAAGCTTTCTTT | CASSRQGRATEAFF
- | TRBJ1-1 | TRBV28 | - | TGTGCCAGCACCACACCCAGGGCCTGGGAAGCTTTCTTT | CASTTPRAWEAFF
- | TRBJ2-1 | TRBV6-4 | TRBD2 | TGTGCCAGCAGTGACTCGATTGGCGGGAGCACCCGCTTCTTC | CASSDSIGGSTRFF